The source of this TCR beta chain is a study of T cell repertoires in ileal Crohn's disease. Study at large: All patients had surgery for stricturing (61%) or penetrating (about 39%) disease.

Data came from immunoSEQ multiplex PCR; TCRdb stores just in-frame clones and leaves some out. The data contain around 3,000 clones, more than 75% of them singletons. Study findings and constraints: Clonal expansions were more frequent in active smokers than non-smokers at surgery. Sorted CD8 T cells held more high-frequency clones than CD4.

This clone is medium-sized (0.01 to 0.1%) in the sample. Its antigen is unknown. The same CDR3 is also encoded by other DNA sequences in this sample. CDR1 is SNHLY and CDR2 is FYNNEI in the germline V gene. The CDR3 extends over 13 amino acids. Trimming removed 9 bases from V and 0 bases from J, with 9 bases in between. As for time point: proximal margin of the surgical specimen (macroscopically non-inflamed). The specimen sequenced was ileal tissue. The gene calls are TRBV2 and TRBJ2-1; D may be TRBD2 (5 bases). The receptor's source is an adult with Crohn's disease. This chain's CDR3 is CARGLGSYNEQFF. The CDR3 DNA sequence: TGTGCCAGAGGACTCGGCTCCTACAATGAGCAGTTCTTC.